This TCR beta chain was identified during a study of cytomegalovirus exposure and HLA in healthy donors. Looking at the study overall: Drawn from HLA-typed donors, 80 million to 95 million unique TCRs were held in an early data release. General study results and limits: It was reportedly the case that the classifier diagnosed cytomegalovirus status with high specificity and sensitivity. The authors reported that TCR beta sequences could predict HLA-A and HLA-B alleles. These predictions were accurate for most subjects in the first cohort. A later analysis reported that several of the most significant clusters appeared to be linked to common viral pathogens, among them Epstein-Barr virus.

Worth noting for this clone: The antigen is undetermined.

Primers: 60 Vbeta forward and 13 Jbeta reverse. The assay was immunoSEQ multiplex PCR, and TCRdb's table has in-frame clones only and misses some. In total, the table holds more than 40,000 clones. V gave up 6 bases and J gave up 0 bases; unmatched junction bases: 8. Germline V gives CDR1 LNHDA, CDR2 SQIVND (reference sequence). The CDR3 is 20 amino acids. The receptor comes from a man aged 35-49 years in good health and CMV-seropositive. Sequencing was done on a sample of PBMCs. The gene calls are TRBV19 and TRBJ2-6, with 16 nucleotides matching TRBD2. CDR3 bases: TGTGCCAGTAGCCCCACCGGGACTAGCGGGGGGGACTCTGGGGCCAACGTCCTGACTTTC. It codes for CASSPTGTSGGDSGANVLTF.